This T cell receptor (beta chain) originates from a study of blood T cell repertoires in COVID-19 (dated by TCRdb to about 2020). Study-level background: Collaborator samples came from the United States, Italy and Spain and covered acute and convalescent phases of COVID-19. The material from the prospective study consisted of cDNA or gDNA derived from T cells, B-cell-depleted T cells, or PBMCs. The dataset comprised deeply sampled blood TCRbeta repertoires from subjects exposed to, actively infected with, or recovered from COVID-19. The repertoires were released in a freely available public database meant as a resource for research on the immune response to SARS-CoV-2. Samples were obtained from the ongoing ImmuneRACE study (first 160 participants) and from about 1,300 subjects provided by 6 global collaborators. A de-identified subject ID, COVID-19 status, age in years and sex were almost always included in the sample metadata. Where HLA class I and class II types were available, the types were taken from metadata supplied by the sample provider, not from assay-based typing.

Here is what the overall study found, with its caveats: The quantity of clinical and demographic metadata differed by source and by participant and was supplied without curation.

The germline V gene gives CDR1 as SGDLS and CDR2 as YYNGEE. V sheds 0 bases and J sheds 1 base, leaving 10 bases between their ends. Spanning cysteine to phenylalanine, the CDR3 consists of 15 amino acids. The entry retains the CDR3 DNA only, 45 bases that are in frame from base 1. This clone has only one observation. No cognate antigen has been identified for it. No quality values exist for individual bases; no much larger clone is one base distant. Distinct nucleotide sequences in the sample also encode this CDR3. Enrolling through a virtual design, the prospective study's participants ranged in age from roughly 18 to 89 years and lived across 24 United States geographic areas. In the prospective study, cohorts were assigned on the basis of participant-reported clinical history obtained from a screening survey and a study questionnaire. Recovered participants in ImmuneRACE Cohort 3 were defined as having two consecutive negative NP/OP PCR tests, clearance from a healthcare professional, or resolution of symptoms. In the prospective study, mobile phlebotomists collected whole blood, serum and a nasopharyngeal or oropharyngeal swab from each participant. Prospective study participants could optionally give additional blood draws and questionnaires over a roughly 2-month period. Before DNA extraction, blood samples from the prospective study were shipped at room temperature or frozen.

TCRbeta CDR3 regions were amplified from genomic DNA using the immunoSEQ Assay, a bias-controlled multiplex PCR. In the authors' own workflow: Nucleated cell counts per sample were estimated from amplification of reference gene primers within the assay. Sequence reads were collapsed and filtered to measure the absolute abundance of every unique TCRbeta CDR3 rearrangement. For each sample, productive Simpson clonality was calculated by taking the square root of Simpson's diversity index across productive rearrangements. This immuneACCESS table, as held by TCRdb, lists in-frame sequences with V and J called but not all clones. Of the missing ones, under half trace to an unresolved V gene in checked studies; the others have no known cause. Clone size and V and J calls were adopted from that table, with D and trimming inferred from the DNA. The sample table contains about 300,000 clones; only one count was recorded for 85% of them. About 2.3% of the sample is in the top ten clones.

Sequenced material: PBMCs or T cells enriched from blood (not recorded which). The sequence was collected from a woman in her 50s who had recovered from COVID-19. The rearrangement combines TRBV9 with TRBJ2-5, with a weak D call of TRBD2 (6 bases match). The DNA is TGTGCCAGCAGCGTAGTCGCGGGGCCCCAAGAGACCCAGTACTTC. Its protein product is CASSVVAGPQETQYF.